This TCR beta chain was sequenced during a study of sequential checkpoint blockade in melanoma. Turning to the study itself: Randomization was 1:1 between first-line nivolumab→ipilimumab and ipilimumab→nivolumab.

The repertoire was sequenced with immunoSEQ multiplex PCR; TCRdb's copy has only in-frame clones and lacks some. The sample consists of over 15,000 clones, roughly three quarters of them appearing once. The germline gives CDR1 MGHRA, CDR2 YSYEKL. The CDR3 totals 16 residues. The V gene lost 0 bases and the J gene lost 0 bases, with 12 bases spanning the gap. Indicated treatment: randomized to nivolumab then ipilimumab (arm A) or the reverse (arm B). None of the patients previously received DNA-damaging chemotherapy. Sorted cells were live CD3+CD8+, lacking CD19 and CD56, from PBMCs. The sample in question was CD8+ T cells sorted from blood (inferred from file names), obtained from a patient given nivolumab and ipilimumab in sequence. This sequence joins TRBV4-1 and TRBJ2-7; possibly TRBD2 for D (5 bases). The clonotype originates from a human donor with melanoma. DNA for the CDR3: TGCGCCAGCAGCCAAGACCCTAGCTCGAGCTCCTACGAGCAGTACTTC. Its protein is CASSQDPSSSSYEQYF.